The 16 T cell receptor beta chains below were found in one sample sequenced in a study of blood T cell repertoires in COVID-19. Repertoires were generated with immunoSEQ multiplex PCR, while TCRdb's copy carries only in-frame clones and drops some. The sample includes about 190,000 clones, roughly 80% of them seen just once. The source material was peripheral blood. The receptors were sampled from a man between 60 and 75 years old with acute or convalescent COVID-19.

This clone came up once. CDR3 loop: CASSLDGGTGSYGYTF. CDR3 sequence (DNA): TGTGCCAGCAGCTTAGATGGAGGGACAGGGAGCTATGGCTACACCTTC. The rearrangement joins TRBV11-2 to TRBJ1-2, with 9 bases that match TRBD1. CDR1 and CDR2 (germline): SGHAT, FQNNGV. The CDR3 is 16 residues long. Trimming cost V 0 bases and J 4 bases; bases outside gene matches: 6.

J is TRBJ1-1 and V is TRBV12-3 or TRBV12-4; D is possibly TRBD1 (6 bases). V dropped 2 bases and J dropped 4 bases, with 8 bases sitting between them. This CDR3 region has 13 residues. For the CDR3, the DNA is TGTGCCAGCAGTTTAACAGGGTTCACTGAAGCTTTCTTT. Protein sequence: CASSLTGFTEAFF.

The chain carries TRBV30 and TRBJ1-1; 9 bases align to TRBD1. The CDR3 is 13 amino acids. The junction had 8 bases not matched to a gene; V was cut back by 2 bases and J by 10 bases. Germline CDR1 GTSNPN, CDR2 SVGIG (reference sequence). CDR3 nucleotide sequence: TGTGCCTGGAGTCCGACAGGGGGACTTGCAGCTTTCTTT. It is translated as CAWSPTGGLAAFF.

This clone was detected once. This rearrangement joins TRBV7-9 to TRBJ1-1; TRBD1 aligns across 10 bases. The germline CDR1 and CDR2 sequences are SEHNR and FQNEAQ (reference sequence). The length of the CDR3 is 13 residues. The ends lost 5 bases at V and 7 bases at J; junction bases unmatched: 4. The CDR3 DNA reads as TGTGCCAGCAGCGGGACAGGGGCTGGTGAAGCTTTCTTT. Its protein is CASSGTGAGEAFF.

This chain uses TRBV4-1 with TRBJ2-3; TRBD1 matches at 7 bases. The CDR3 has 16 amino acids. Looked up from germline, CDR1 is MGHRA and CDR2 is YSYEKL. The V and J ends lost 4 bases and 0 bases, in that order; junction bases with no gene match: 7. The CDR3 DNA follows: TGCGCCAGCAGCCGGGGACAGCTCACTAGCACAGATACGCAGTATTTT. It is translated as CASSRGQLTSTDTQYF.

The rearrangement joins TRBV4-3 to TRBJ2-1, with 9 positions matching TRBD2. After removal of 1 base from V and 5 bases from J, the junction contained 6 bases not matched to a gene. The CDR3 covers 16 residues. Per germline, CDR1 LGHNA and CDR2 YSLEER. CDR3: CASSQVAGGLHNEQFF. DNA of the CDR3: TGCGCCAGCAGCCAAGTTGCGGGGGGGCTTCACAATGAGCAGTTCTTC.

The gene calls are TRBV5-1 and TRBJ2-7; perhaps TRBD2 as D (6 bases). Germline V CDR1 and CDR2: SGHRS, YFSETQ. This CDR3 region has 12 residues. Trimming took off 4 bases at V and 7 bases at J, with 12 bases between the two ends. In nucleotides, the CDR3 is TGCGCCAGCAGCACCAACGGAGGGGAGCAGTACTTC. Translated, it gives CASSTNGGEQYF.

This clone was seen just once. The chain links TRBV6-1 to TRBJ2-7; TRBD2 is a possible D gene (5 bases). CDR3 length: 12 amino acids. Trimming stripped 3 bases from V and 7 bases from J, with 10 bases between. Germline values: CDR1 MNHNS, CDR2 SASEGT. Here the CDR3 reads CASSDRRWEQYF. CDR3 DNA sequence: TGTGCCAGCAGTGACAGGAGGTGGGAGCAGTACTTC.

This chain links TRBV18 with TRBJ2-3; 8 nucleotides align to TRBD2. This CDR3 comprises 16 residues. The junction had 4 bases not matched to a gene; V was cut back by 0 bases and J by 2 bases. Germline V gives CDR1 KGHSH, CDR2 LQKENI. The CDR3 DNA reads as TGTGCCAGCTCACCACCGGCGGGGGGCCTCACAGATACGCAGTATTTT. It translates to CASSPPAGGLTDTQYF.

A single count supports this clone. The chain recombines TRBV3-1 (or the pseudogene TRBV3-2) with TRBJ2-1; D gene ambiguous. Germline CDR1 reads LGHDT; CDR2 reads YNNKEL (reference sequence). This CDR3 has 11 residues. V gave up 1 base and J gave up 7 bases, with 2 bases separating them. The CDR3 reads CASSQANEQFF. The CDR3 region has the DNA TGTGCCAGCAGCCAAGCGAATGAGCAGTTCTTC.

This rearrangement joins TRBV21-1 to TRBJ2-3; the table's D call, TRBD2, has no DNA check behind it. TRBV21-1 is an annotated pseudogene. This CDR3 is 18 amino acids long. CDR3 loop: CASKELAVGVPGSDTQYF. In nucleotides, the CDR3 is TGTGCCAGCAAGGAACTAGCGGTGGGGGTCCCAGGGTCAGATACGCAGTATTTT.

This clone has more than one count but fewer than ten. The chain joins TRBV3-1 (or the pseudogene TRBV3-2) to TRBJ1-1, with D unresolved. V was pared by 2 bases and J by 5 bases, with 9 bases between. The CDR3 runs 13 residues. Germline V CDR1 and CDR2: LGHDT, YNNKEL (reference sequence). The CDR3 loop is CASSQRGGTEAFF. CDR3 bases: TGTGCCAGCAGCCAACGGGGTGGGACTGAAGCTTTCTTT.

The chain recombines TRBV9 with TRBJ1-2, with D perhaps TRBD1 (5 bases). V gave up 0 bases and J gave up 6 bases, with 9 bases separating them. This CDR3 contains 13 residues. Germline-derived CDR1 and CDR2 are SGDLS and YYNGEE. The CDR3 region is CASSVVGGDGYTF. In nucleotides, the CDR3 is TGTGCCAGCAGCGTAGTGGGAGGGGATGGCTACACCTTC.

The V call is TRBV6-6, the J call TRBJ1-1, with 8 bases lining up with TRBD1. Germline values: CDR1 MNHNY, CDR2 SVGAGI (reference sequence). The J segment lost 5 bases and the V segment lost 5 bases, leaving 7 bases of the junction unmatched. This CDR3 is built from 14 residues. CDR3 amino acids: CASSRGQGGTEAFF. CDR3 bases: TGTGCCAGCAGTCGCGGACAGGGTGGGACTGAAGCTTTCTTT.

The rearrangement uses TRBV10-3 and TRBJ1-6, with TRBD1 as a possible D gene (6 bases). This CDR3 has 13 residues. Trimming removed 6 bases at V and 12 bases at J, with 15 bases between. Per the germline V gene, CDR1 is ENHRY and CDR2 is SYGVKD. The CDR3 spells CAIRGGATLPLHF. Written as DNA, the CDR3 is TGTGCCATCAGGGGGGGGGCGACGCTACCCCTCCACTTT.

Points on this clone: No DNA is shown, since the ends of the CDR3 on it are uncertain; the CDR3 is the one TCRdb lists. The chain has TRBV19 and TRBJ2-3; TRBD2 reflects the table's D call only, with no check against the DNA. Counting both end residues, the CDR3 totals 17 amino acids. Germline lookup yields CDR1 LNHDA and CDR2 SQIVND (reference sequence). The CDR3 is CASSSGSGRVATDTQYF.